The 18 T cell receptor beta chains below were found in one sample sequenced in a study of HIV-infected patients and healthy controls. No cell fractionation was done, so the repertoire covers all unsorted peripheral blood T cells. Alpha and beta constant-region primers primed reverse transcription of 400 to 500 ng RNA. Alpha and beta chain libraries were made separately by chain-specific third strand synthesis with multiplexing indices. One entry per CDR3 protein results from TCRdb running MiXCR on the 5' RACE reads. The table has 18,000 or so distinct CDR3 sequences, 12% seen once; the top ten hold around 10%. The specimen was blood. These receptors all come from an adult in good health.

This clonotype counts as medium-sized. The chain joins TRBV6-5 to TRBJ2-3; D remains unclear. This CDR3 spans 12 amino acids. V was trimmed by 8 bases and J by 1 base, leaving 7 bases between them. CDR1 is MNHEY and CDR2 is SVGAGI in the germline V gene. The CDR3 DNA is TGTGCCAGCTCGTGGGGCACAGATACGCAGTATTTT. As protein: CASSWGTDTQYF.

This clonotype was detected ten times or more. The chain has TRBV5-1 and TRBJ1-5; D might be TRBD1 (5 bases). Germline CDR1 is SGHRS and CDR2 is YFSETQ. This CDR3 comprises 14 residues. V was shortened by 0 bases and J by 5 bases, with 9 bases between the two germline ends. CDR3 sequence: CASSLAPGDQPQHF. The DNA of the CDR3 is TGCGCCAGCAGCTTGGCCCCGGGGGATCAGCCCCAGCATTTT.

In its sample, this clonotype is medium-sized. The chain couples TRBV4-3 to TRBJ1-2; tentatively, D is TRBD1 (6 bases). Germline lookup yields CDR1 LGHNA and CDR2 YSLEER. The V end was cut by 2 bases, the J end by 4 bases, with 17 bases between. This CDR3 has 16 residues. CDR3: CASSQKRGGGSYGYTF. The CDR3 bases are TGCGCCAGCAGCCAAAAAAGAGGGGGTGGGAGCTATGGCTACACCTTC.

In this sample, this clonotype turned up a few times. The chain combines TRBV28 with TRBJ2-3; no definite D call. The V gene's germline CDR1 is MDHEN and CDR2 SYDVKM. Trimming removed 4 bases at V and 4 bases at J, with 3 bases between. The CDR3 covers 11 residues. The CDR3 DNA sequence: TGTGCCAGCAGTTCCTCAGATACGCAGTATTTT. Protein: CASSSSDTQYF. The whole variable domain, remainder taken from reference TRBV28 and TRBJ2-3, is DVKVTQSSRYLVKRTGEKVFLECVQDMDHENMFWYRQDPGLGLRLIYFSYDVKMKEKGDIPEGYSVSREKKERFSLILESASTNQTSMYLCASSSSDTQYFGPGTRLTVL.

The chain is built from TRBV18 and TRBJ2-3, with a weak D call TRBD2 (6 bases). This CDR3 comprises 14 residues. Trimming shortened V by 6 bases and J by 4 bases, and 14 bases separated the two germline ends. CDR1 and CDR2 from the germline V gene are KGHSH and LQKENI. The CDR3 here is CASSSDGGPDTQYF. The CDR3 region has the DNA TGTGCCAGCTCGTCGGACGGGGGACCAGATACGCAGTATTTT.

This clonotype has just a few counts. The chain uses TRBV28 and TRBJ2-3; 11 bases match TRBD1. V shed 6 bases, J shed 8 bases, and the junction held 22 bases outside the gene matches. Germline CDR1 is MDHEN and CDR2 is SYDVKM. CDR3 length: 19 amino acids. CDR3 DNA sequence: TGTGCCAGCAGCCCTTCGCGGACAGGGGGCGCAGTAGGGGGCCTTACGCAGTATTTT. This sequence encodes CASSPSRTGGAVGGLTQYF.

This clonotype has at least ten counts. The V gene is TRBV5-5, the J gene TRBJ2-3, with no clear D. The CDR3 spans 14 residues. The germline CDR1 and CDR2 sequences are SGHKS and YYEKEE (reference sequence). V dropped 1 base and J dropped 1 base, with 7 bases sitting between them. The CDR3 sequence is CASSLSWGTDTQYF. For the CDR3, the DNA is TGTGCCAGCAGCTTGAGCTGGGGCACAGATACGCAGTATTTT.

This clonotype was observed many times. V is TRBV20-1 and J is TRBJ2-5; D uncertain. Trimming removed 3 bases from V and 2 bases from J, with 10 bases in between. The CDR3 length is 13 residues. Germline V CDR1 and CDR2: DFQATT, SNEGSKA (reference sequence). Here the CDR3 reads CSARTASQETQYF. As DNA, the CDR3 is TGCAGTGCTAGGACGGCCTCACAAGAGACCCAGTACTTC.

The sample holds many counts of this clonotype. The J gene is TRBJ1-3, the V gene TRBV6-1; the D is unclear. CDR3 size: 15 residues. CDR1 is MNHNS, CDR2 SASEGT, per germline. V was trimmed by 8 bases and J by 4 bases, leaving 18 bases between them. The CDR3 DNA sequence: TGTGCCAGCGGGCAGCCGCTCATATCCGGAAACACCATATATTTT. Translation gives CASGQPLISGNTIYF.

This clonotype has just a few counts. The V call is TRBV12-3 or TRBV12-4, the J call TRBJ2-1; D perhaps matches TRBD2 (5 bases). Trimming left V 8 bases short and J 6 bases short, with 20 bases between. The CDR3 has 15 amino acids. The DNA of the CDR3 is TGTGCCAGCTTTAGGGCTAGCTCTCCTCCCAATGAGCAGTTCTTC. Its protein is CASFRASSPPNEQFF.

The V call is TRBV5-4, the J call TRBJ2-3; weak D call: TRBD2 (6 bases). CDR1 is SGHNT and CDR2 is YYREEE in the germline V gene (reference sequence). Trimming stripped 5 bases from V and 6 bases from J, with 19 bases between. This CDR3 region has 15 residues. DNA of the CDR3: TGTGCCAGCAGATTAGGTGGGACTGCCAAGGATACGCAGTATTTT. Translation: CASRLGGTAKDTQYF.

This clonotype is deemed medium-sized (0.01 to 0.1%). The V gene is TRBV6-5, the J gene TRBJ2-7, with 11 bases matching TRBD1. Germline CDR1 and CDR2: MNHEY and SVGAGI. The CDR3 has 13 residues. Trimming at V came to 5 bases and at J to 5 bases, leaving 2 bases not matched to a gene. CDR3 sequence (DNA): TGTGCCAGCAGTCGGACAGGGGGCGACGAGCAGTACTTC. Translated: CASSRTGGDEQYF.

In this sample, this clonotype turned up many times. Here the CDR3 reads CASSHRTGSIYGYTF. CDR3 DNA: TGCGCCAGCAGCCACCGGACAGGATCCATCTATGGCTACACCTTC. The V call is TRBV4-1, the J call TRBJ1-2; TRBD1 matches at 7 bases. The V segment lost 3 bases and the J segment 4 bases; nucleotides outside the gene matches: 8. CDR3 length: 15 residues. CDR1 MGHRA and CDR2 YSYEKL come from the germline V gene.

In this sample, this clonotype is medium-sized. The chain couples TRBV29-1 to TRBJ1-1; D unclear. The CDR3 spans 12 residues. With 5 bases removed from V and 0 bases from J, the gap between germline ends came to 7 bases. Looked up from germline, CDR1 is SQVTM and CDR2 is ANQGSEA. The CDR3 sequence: CSVSTLNTEAFF. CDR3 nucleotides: TGCAGCGTTTCCACACTGAACACTGAAGCTTTCTTT.

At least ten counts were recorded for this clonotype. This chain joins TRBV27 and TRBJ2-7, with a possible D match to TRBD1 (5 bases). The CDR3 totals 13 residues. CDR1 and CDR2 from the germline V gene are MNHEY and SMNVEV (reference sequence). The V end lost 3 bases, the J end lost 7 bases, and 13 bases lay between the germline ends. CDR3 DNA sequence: TGTGCCAGCAGTTTTCGGTCAGGGCGGGAGCAGTACTTC. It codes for CASSFRSGREQYF.

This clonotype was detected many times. CDR3 DNA sequence: TGTGCCAGCAGCCTGAAAGCCGTCGCTTTCTTT. Its protein is CASSLKAVAFF. The chain uses TRBV3-1 and TRBJ1-1; D is ambiguous. V was shortened by 4 bases and J by 11 bases, with 11 bases between the two germline ends. The CDR3 has 11 amino acids. The germline gives CDR1 LGHDT, CDR2 YNNKEL (reference sequence).

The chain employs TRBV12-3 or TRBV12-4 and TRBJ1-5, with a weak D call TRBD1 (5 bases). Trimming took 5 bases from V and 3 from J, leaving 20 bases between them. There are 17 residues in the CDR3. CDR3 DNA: TGTGCCAGCAGTGCCCCCGGGGGTTCGTGGGCCAATCAGCCCCAGCATTTT. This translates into CASSAPGGSWANQPQHF.

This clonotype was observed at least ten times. The CDR3 DNA is TGTGCCAGTAGTATCCTGACTTCTAACTATGGCTACACCTTC. Translation: CASSILTSNYGYTF. V and J are TRBV19 and TRBJ1-2; unclear D gene. From germline, CDR1 is LNHDA and CDR2 SQIVND (reference sequence). V was shortened by 3 bases and J by 0 bases, with 8 bases between the two germline ends. CDR3 length equals 14 residues.